The text below deals with one T cell receptor (beta chain). Its antigen is as yet unknown. This PCR relied on a set of 60 Vbeta primers and 13 Jbeta primers. Only in-frame clones appear in the TCRdb table, and some are missing; sequencing was by immunoSEQ multiplex PCR. The repertoire holds 150,000 to 200,000 clones, with 70% to 85% as singletons. The sample belongs to a study of cytomegalovirus exposure and HLA in healthy donors. Regarding the study as a whole: There were about 160 TCR beta chains listed as cytomegalovirus-associated.

This receptor was obtained from a human donor in good health. Material: PBMCs.

CDR3 nucleotides: TGTGCCAGCAGCGCCTGGACAGGGGTTGGAACAGATACGCAGTATTTT. As protein: CASSAWTGVGTDTQYF. The chain employs TRBV9 and TRBJ2-3; 9 bases match TRBD1. The V segment lost 3 bases and the J segment 3 bases; nucleotides outside the gene matches: 8. The CDR3 is made up of 16 amino acids. The germline V gene has CDR1 SGDLS and CDR2 YYNGEE.